This TCR beta chain was found in a study of blood T cell repertoires in COVID-19 (TCRdb year 2020). With respect to the entire study: Samples covering the acute and convalescent phases of COVID-19 were provided by collaborators in the United States, Italy and Spain. The prospective study material was composed of cDNA or gDNA derived from T cells, B-cell-depleted T cells, or PBMCs. Subjects who had been exposed to COVID-19, were actively infected with it, or had recovered from it provided the deeply sampled blood TCRbeta repertoires that made up the dataset. A freely available public database, intended as a resource for researchers studying the immune response to SARS-CoV-2, is where the repertoires were released. The samples were drawn from the first 160 participants of the ongoing ImmuneRACE study and from 950 to 1,500 subjects provided by 6 global collaborators. The sample metadata nearly always contained a de-identified subject ID, COVID-19 status, age in years and sex. Where available, HLA class I and class II types were taken from metadata supplied by the sample provider and were not determined by assay-based typing.

TCRbeta CDR3 regions were amplified from genomic DNA by means of the immunoSEQ Assay, a bias-controlled multiplex PCR. In the paper's pipeline: Within the assay, amplification of reference gene primers was used to estimate how many nucleated cells each sample contained. To quantify the absolute abundance of each unique TCRbeta CDR3 rearrangement, sequence reads were collapsed and filtered. For each sample, productive Simpson clonality was calculated as the square root of Simpson's diversity index over productive rearrangements. The table comes from immuneACCESS by way of TCRdb, which keeps in-frame sequences with V and J called. Part of the clones is missing from these tables; in studies checked, under half for an unresolved V gene and the rest for unknown reasons. V and J calls and clone size are as listed in that table; D and trimming were resolved from the DNA. The sample table holds roughly 26,000 clones, of which 75% to 85% were seen once. More than 20% of the sample goes to the ten largest clones.

Including cysteine and phenylalanine, the CDR3 has 13 amino acids. Only the CDR3 DNA stays, 39 bases, in frame from base 1. Germline trimming amounts to 1 base on V and 6 bases on J, with 2 as the count of junction bases outside the gene matches. The germline V gene encodes CDR1 MNHEY and CDR2 SMNVEV (reference sequence). About this clone: Its target antigen remains unknown. No much larger clone exists at a distance of one base, and base qualities are not known.

Findings and caveats that apply to the study as a whole: Clinical and demographic metadata were provided uncurated, with the amount varying by source and participant.

Whole blood was collected in K2EDTA tubes by collaborating institutions according to the institutions' own protocols. For TCRbeta analysis, collaborator samples were shipped as frozen whole blood, as isolated PBMCs, or as DNA extracted from either sample type. The receptor comes from a human donor in a cohort sampled during active COVID-19. The sample taken for sequencing was peripheral blood. The receptor chain draws on TRBV27 and TRBJ2-7; TRBD2 aligns with 8 central bases. The DNA reads TGTGCCAGCAGTTTATGGGCGGGGGGCGAGCAGTACTTC. It codes for CASSLWAGGEQYF.